The rows below give T cell receptor beta chains drawn from one sample of a study of cytomegalovirus exposure and HLA in healthy donors. Repertoires were generated with immunoSEQ multiplex PCR, while TCRdb's copy carries only in-frame clones and drops some. This table has 130,000 to 150,000 clones, approximately 92% appearing once. The source material was PBMCs. The receptors here all came from a young woman in good health and CMV-seropositive. Each CDR3 is given with its conserved first and last residue.

v_gene	j_gene	CDR3aa
TRBV28	TRBJ2-7	CATTVSSYEQYF
TRBV7-2	TRBJ1-1	CASSLSFPGGITEAFF
TRBV7-2	TRBJ1-1	CASSPPWSEAFF
TRBV6-5	TRBJ1-3	CASHEGNTIYF
TRBV2	TRBJ2-2	CASSSGTSSTGELFF
TRBV2	TRBJ2-3	CASSDWAAGGNTDTQYF
TRBV6-4	TRBJ2-3	CASSESGQGADTQYF
TRBV5-1	TRBJ2-7	CASSPLMGRGNHEQYF
TRBV6-1	TRBJ1-1	CASSRVMSDTEAFF
TRBV19	TRBJ2-2	CASSTSPARIRTGELFF
TRBV6-5	TRBJ1-2	CASSYSRSYGYTF
TRBV19	TRBJ2-1	CASSIGDRGRNEQFF
TRBV6-6	TRBJ1-1	CASSPPGEAFF
TRBV7-9	TRBJ2-1	CASSLGQEQFF
TRBV5-1	TRBJ2-5	CASSTEGQPRETQYF
TRBV2	TRBJ1-5	CASSESFPGPQHF
TRBV7-9	TRBJ1-1	CASSAPGTLNTEAFF
TRBV27	TRBJ1-2	CASSLAGTGNYGYTF
TRBV9	TRBJ2-1	CASSFRDIMNEQFF
TRBV6-1	TRBJ2-3	CASSEAAGGTDTQYF
TRBV5-4	TRBJ2-7	CASSLGSGGPYEQYF
TRBV28	TRBJ1-1	CASLPHQALRANMNTEAFF
TRBV5-6	TRBJ1-3	CASSPRQGAIYF
TRBV4-3	TRBJ2-7	CASSLMPGQGPYEQYF
TRBV7-3	TRBJ1-1	CASSLGQGNAEAFF
TRBV6-1	TRBJ1-2	CASSYSGQPDGYTF
TRBV4-1	TRBJ2-3	CASSLYTRGTDTQYF
TRBV7-2	TRBJ2-5	CASSSPGRGTQYF
TRBV6-5	-	CASSTTGAEQYF
TRBV6-4	TRBJ2-1	CASSDSVGRSYNEQFF
TRBV5-1	TRBJ1-4	CASSDGATNEKLFF
TRBV6-6	TRBJ1-1	CASTKGQSKNTEAFF
TRBV19	TRBJ1-2	CASSVPAGTGLEFFGGYTF
TRBV6-5	TRBJ2-7	CASTSNRGSYEQYF
TRBV6-5	TRBJ1-3	CATGRAVSGNTIYF
TRBV11-3	TRBJ2-2	CASSLIQGTGELFF
TRBV27	TRBJ2-7	CASSGEKRDTAYEQYF
TRBV19	TRBJ1-1	CASSIDSYTEAFF
TRBV10-3	TRBJ2-4	CAISPGSTAKNIQYF
TRBV2	TRBJ1-6	CASSEIGADSPLHF
TRBV13	TRBJ2-5	CASSSPRGETQYF
TRBV5-1	TRBJ1-2	CASSLVRQGDRDYGYTF
TRBV7-9	TRBJ2-7	CASSLVGTGAAGGEQYF
TRBV2	TRBJ2-2	CASSELAGGSTGELFF